This T cell receptor beta chain stems from a study of metastatic and nonmetastatic thyroid tumors. Background on the study: The authors compared repertoires across blood and tumor or nodule tissue from malignant and benign thyroid patients.

None of the patients had undergone any treatment ahead of thyroid surgery. With MiXCR, TCRdb reprocessed the PCR reads. The sample carries some 31,000 clones, around 7% recorded once. This clone was counted at least ten times. This CDR3 spans 15 amino acids. With V trimmed by 1 base and J by 3 bases, 3 bases remained unmatched. In germline, CDR1 is DFQATT, CDR2 SNEGSKA (reference sequence). Input material: blood. This TCR came from a female donor with papillary thyroid cancer or a benign thyroid nodule (not recorded which). Some clones in this sample may be carry-over from other donors' samples. This chain joins TRBV20-1 and TRBJ1-4, with 9 bases identical to TRBD1. Written as DNA, the CDR3 is TGCAGTGCTAGAGGGACAGGGGAGGCTAATGAAAAACTGTTTTTT. It codes for CSARGTGEANEKLFF.